There are a few counts of the clone carrying this T cell receptor beta chain. The CDR3 loop spans 16 amino acids. Unmatched junction bases numbered 7, after V lost 3 bases and J lost 6 bases. CDR1 is WNHNN and CDR2 is SYGVQD in the germline V gene (reference sequence). The data derive from a study of T-cell reconstitution after alpha-beta-depleted transplantation in children. Molecular barcoding with unique molecular identifiers was used for the TCRbeta library. TCRdb fed the PCR reads into MiXCR, producing one record per CDR3 protein. The sample records 600,000 or so distinct CDR3 sequences, 20% to 25% being singletons.

The source is a boy in the first two years of life who had a stem cell transplant for acute myeloid leukemia, so the T cells may come from the graft donor. The V gene is TRBV10-1, the J gene TRBJ2-1; 11 bases are a match to TRBD2. This sample comprised PBMCs, mostly from graft donor cells, obtained 360 days after TCRalphabeta/CD19-depleted stem cell transplant. The CDR3 DNA reads as TGCGCCAGCAGTGATGATAGCGGGGGGGCCTCCAATGAGCAGTTCTTC. It encodes CASSDDSGGASNEQFF.